Listed below are T cell receptor beta chains from one sample, sequenced in a study of blood T cells in healthy people across ages. Each CDR3 protein is one row after TCRdb ran MiXCR on the 5' RACE reads. In the table there are roughly 1 million distinct CDR3 sequences, approximately 25% of which are singletons. A further study also used this sample, focusing on T cells of mothers and their children.

The sample was blood. These receptors were taken from a girl aged 2 to 10 in good health. Both conserved end residues are part of each CDR3. D genes are given only for firm matches. Only some rows state a clone size, as once, few, many or a class for expanded clones.

v_call	d_call	clone_size	j_call	cdr3_length	cdr3_nt	cdr3_aa
TRBV11-2	TRBD2	few	TRBJ2-7	16	TGTGCCAGCAGCCAAAACATCGGGGGGGGATTTTACGAGCAGTACTTC	CASSQNIGGGFYEQYF
TRBV5-6	-	-	TRBJ1-1	12	TGTGCCAGCAGCTCTTTGGGTGCTGAAGCTTTCTTT	CASSSLGAEAFF
TRBV20-1	TRBD1	few	TRBJ2-7	15	TGCAGTGCTAGAGATCCCGGGACAGGGCAATACGAGCAGTACTTC	CSARDPGTGQYEQYF
TRBV6-5	TRBD2	-	TRBJ2-1	14	TGTGCTAGCAGTTACTCCCCCGGGAGGCATGAGCAGTTCTTC	CASSYSPGRHEQFF
TRBV7-9	TRBD1	few	TRBJ2-6	19	TGTGCCAGCAGCTTGGAACGGGACAGGGTAGCATACGGGGCCAACGTCCTGACTTTC	CASSLERDRVAYGANVLTF
TRBV24-1	-	-	TRBJ2-4	14	TGTGCCACCAGTGATCCTCAAGATATAGGCATTCAGTACTTC	CATSDPQDIGIQYF
TRBV28	-	-	TRBJ2-7	12	TGTGCCAGCATGACGATCTCCTACGAGCAGTACTTC	CASMTISYEQYF
TRBV4-2	-	few	TRBJ2-7	14	TGTGCCAGCAGCCAAGGGGCCCAGGTATCCGAGCAGTACTTC	CASSQGAQVSEQYF
TRBV4-2	-	-	TRBJ2-7	14	TGTGCCAGCAGCCACCCCGACGCCCCCTACGAGCAGTACTTC	CASSHPDAPYEQYF
TRBV6-1	TRBD2	-	TRBJ2-2	13	TGTGCCACCTCGACTAGCGGGATGGTGGAGCTGTTTTTT	CATSTSGMVELFF
TRBV11-2	-	-	TRBJ1-1	15	TGTGCCAGCAGCTTAGGTCAGGTCGGGAGCCGTGAAGCTTTCTTT	CASSLGQVGSREAFF
TRBV2	-	-	TRBJ1-3	16	TGTGCCAGCAGTGGACTGGGGCGGGAGGACGGAAACACCATATATTTT	CASSGLGREDGNTIYF
TRBV3-1	-	-	TRBJ1-4	14	TGTGCCAGCAGCCTACAGGAGGCGGGTGAAAAACTGTTTTTT	CASSLQEAGEKLFF
TRBV29-1	-	-	TRBJ2-7	13	TGCAGCGTTGGTAGGACAGCCTCCTACGAGCAGTACTTC	CSVGRTASYEQYF
TRBV4-1	-	few	TRBJ2-7	14	TGCGCCAGCAGCCAGAGGGGGGTGGAGGGCGAGCAGTACTTC	CASSQRGVEGEQYF
TRBV29-1	TRBD2	few	TRBJ2-1	13	TGCAGCGTTTTAACTAGCGGGGGGAATGAGCAGTTCTTC	CSVLTSGGNEQFF
TRBV20-1	-	few	TRBJ2-3	14	TGCAGTGCTAGAGATAGACTCAGCACAGATACGCAGTATTTT	CSARDRLSTDTQYF
TRBV19	-	-	TRBJ2-1	13	TGTGCCAGTCACCCCCCATCGTACAATGAGCAGTTCTTC	CASHPPSYNEQFF